Listed below are T cell receptor beta chains from one sample, sequenced in a study of CD8+CD57+ T cells in acquired aplastic anemia. In TCRdb, the reads were re-called with MiXCR into one record per CDR3 protein. The top ten clones hold roughly 30% of a sample with under 200,000 distinct CDR3 sequences, about 48% of them seen once. The specimen sequenced was sorted CD4+, CD8+, or CD8+CD57+ T cells (not recorded which) from PBMCs. The receptors shown here come from a human donor with aplastic anemia. Both conserved end residues are part of each CDR3. D genes are given only for firm matches. Size values are once, few and many counts, or a class for expanded clones, and some rows have none.

TRBV10-3,NA,TRBJ2-7,NA,TGTGCCATCAGTGGCGATTACCACGAGCAGTACTTC,CAISGDYHEQYF
TRBV27,NA,TRBJ1-1,NA,TGTGCCAGCAAAGGCGGGTTGACCCTGGATACTGAAGCTTTCTTT,CASKGGLTLDTEAFF
TRBV19,TRBD1,TRBJ2-7,NA,TGTGCCAGTAGTACGACAGGGTCGGGCGACGAGCAGTACTTC,CASSTTGSGDEQYF
TRBV7-9,TRBD1,TRBJ2-7,NA,TGTGCCAGCAGCTCCGGGACAGACGAGCAGTACTTC,CASSSGTDEQYF
TRBV20-1,TRBD2,TRBJ2-2,NA,TGCAGTGCTAGCAGATGGGGAGCGGGAGGGCCCGGGGAGCTGTTTTTT,CSASRWGAGGPGELFF
TRBV20-1,NA,TRBJ2-7,NA,TGCAGTGCTAGTGAAAGATACTACGAGCAGTACTTC,CSASERYYEQYF
TRBV19,NA,TRBJ2-7,NA,TGTGCCAGTAGCGACGGTTACTACGAGCAGTACTTC,CASSDGYYEQYF
TRBV10-1,TRBD1,TRBJ1-2,many,TGCGCCAGGACGAGACAGGGGGCGCGGTATGGCTACACCTTC,CARTRQGARYGYTF
TRBV12-3/TRBV12-4,NA,TRBJ1-1,once,TGTGCCAGCAGTTTGGATTGGGGGGGCCTGGTAACTGAAGCTTTCTTT,CASSLDWGGLVTEAFF
TRBV27,NA,TRBJ1-2,NA,TGTGCCAGCAGTTCATGGTCTAACTATGGCTACACCTTC,CASSSWSNYGYTF
TRBV19,TRBD1,TRBJ2-5,NA,TGTGCCAGTAGTTGGGGACAGGGAGAGACCCAGTACTTC,CASSWGQGETQYF
TRBV20-1,TRBD1,TRBJ2-3,many,TGCAGTGCTCAAAGACAGGGAAGGGTTGAGACGAGTTTT,CSAQRQGRVETSF
TRBV9,TRBD2,TRBJ2-7,many,TGTGCCAGCAGCGAGGACAGTGACCTAGCGGGAGGGATCTCCTACGAGCAGTACTTC,CASSEDSDLAGGISYEQYF
TRBV19,NA,TRBJ2-1,many,TGTGCCAGTAGTACGAGTCAATACAATGAGCAGTTCTTC,CASSTSQYNEQFF
TRBV19,NA,TRBJ1-2,NA,TGTGCCAGTAGCCTTGACAGCGCTGATAACTATGGCTACACCTTC,CASSLDSADNYGYTF
TRBV25-1,TRBD1,TRBJ2-7,NA,TGTGCCAGCAGTTTAGGGACAGGGGGCTACGAGCAGTACTTC,CASSLGTGGYEQYF
TRBV20-1,NA,TRBJ1-2,many,TGCAGTGCTAGGATTTTTGGGGTTAACTATGGCTACACCTTC,CSARIFGVNYGYTF
TRBV2,NA,TRBJ2-2,NA,TGTGCCACCCTGCGCGGGGAGCTGTTTTTT,CATLRGELFF
TRBV29-1,NA,TRBJ1-1,NA,TGCAGCGTTGCGGCAGGGGTATGGAACACTGAAGCTTTCTTT,CSVAAGVWNTEAFF
TRBV6-5,NA,TRBJ1-4,many,TGTGCCAGCAGTTACGGGGAGGGAAAACTGTTTTTT,CASSYGEGKLFF
TRBV24-1,TRBD1,TRBJ1-5,NA,TGTGCCACCAGTGTGGGGACAGGGGGAAGCAATCAGCCCCAGCATTTT,CATSVGTGGSNQPQHF
TRBV29-1,TRBD1,TRBJ1-1,NA,TGCAGCGTCGACGACAGGGGCGGCACTGAAGCTTTCTTT,CSVDDRGGTEAFF
TRBV2,NA,TRBJ2-7,many,TGTGCCAGCCTACTAGGGTGGGAGCAGTACTTC,CASLLGWEQYF
TRBV10-3,TRBD1,TRBJ2-5,NA,TGTGCCATCAGTGAGACCCGACAGGGGGCCAACCAAGAGACCCAGTACTTC,CAISETRQGANQETQYF
TRBV19,NA,TRBJ1-4,NA,TGTGCCAGTAGTCCAAGCCGGGGCGAAAAACTGTTTTTT,CASSPSRGEKLFF
TRBV7-7,NA,TRBJ2-7,few,TGTGCCAGCAGCTTAGGAGATAGTCCCCACGAGCAGTACTTC,CASSLGDSPHEQYF
TRBV10-3,TRBD2,TRBJ2-3,NA,TGTGCCATCAGTGGACTAGCGAGAGGGCCAGATACGCAGTATTTT,CAISGLARGPDTQYF
TRBV12-3/TRBV12-4,TRBD1,TRBJ2-5,many,TGTGCCAGCAACAGGGGAGTCCGGGAGACCCAGTACTTC,CASNRGVRETQYF
TRBV7-2,TRBD1,TRBJ1-2,NA,TGTGCCAGCAGCCGGCGACCAGGGGGCGCAAATGGCTACACCTTC,CASSRRPGGANGYTF
TRBV20-1,NA,TRBJ2-7,few,TGCAGTGCTACGACTACATACGAGCAGTACTTC,CSATTTYEQYF
TRBV5-6,NA,TRBJ1-5,few,TGTGCCAGCAGCCTATTAAGAAGCAATCAGCCCCAGCATTTT,CASSLLRSNQPQHF
TRBV29-1,NA,TRBJ2-1,NA,TGCAGCGTGGTCGCGGGGGCCAATGAGCAGTTCTTC,CSVVAGANEQFF
TRBV4-2,NA,TRBJ1-2,many,TGTGCCAGCAGCCAAGATCTAGGGGTCCACTTC,CASSQDLGVHF
TRBV2,NA,TRBJ2-2,many,TGTGCCAGCAGTGAAGGGGTCTCGGGAACCGGGGAGCTGTTTTTT,CASSEGVSGTGELFF
TRBV5-1,NA,TRBJ1-1,many,TGCGCCAGCAGCCTGGAGGGATACGAAGCTTTCTTT,CASSLEGYEAFF
TRBV7-9,NA,TRBJ1-4,few,TGCGCCAGCAGCCAAGCGGTGAATGAAAAACTGTTTTTT,CASSQAVNEKLFF
TRBV2,TRBD2,TRBJ2-3,NA,TGTGCCAGCAGTGTAGGGCGGGAGCACTTTGATACGCAGTATTTT,CASSVGREHFDTQYF
TRBV7-9,NA,TRBJ1-2,many,TGTGCCAGCGCTACCTTCGCGGGGAAAAATGGCTACACCTTC,CASATFAGKNGYTF
TRBV29-1,TRBD2,TRBJ2-7,NA,TGCAGCGTTGAGAAGCGGGAGAGGGGCCACGAGCAGTACTTC,CSVEKRERGHEQYF
TRBV10-3,NA,TRBJ2-3,many,TGTGCCATCAGTACAATAGCGGAGCCCTTCACAGATACGCAGTATTTT,CAISTIAEPFTDTQYF
TRBV5-1,NA,TRBJ1-2,NA,TGCGCCAGCAGGCTTGGCTCGGTGGGCTACACCTTC,CASRLGSVGYTF
TRBV27,TRBD2,TRBJ2-3,NA,TGTGCCAGCAGTTTACGGGAGGTTGATACGCAGTATTTT,CASSLREVDTQYF